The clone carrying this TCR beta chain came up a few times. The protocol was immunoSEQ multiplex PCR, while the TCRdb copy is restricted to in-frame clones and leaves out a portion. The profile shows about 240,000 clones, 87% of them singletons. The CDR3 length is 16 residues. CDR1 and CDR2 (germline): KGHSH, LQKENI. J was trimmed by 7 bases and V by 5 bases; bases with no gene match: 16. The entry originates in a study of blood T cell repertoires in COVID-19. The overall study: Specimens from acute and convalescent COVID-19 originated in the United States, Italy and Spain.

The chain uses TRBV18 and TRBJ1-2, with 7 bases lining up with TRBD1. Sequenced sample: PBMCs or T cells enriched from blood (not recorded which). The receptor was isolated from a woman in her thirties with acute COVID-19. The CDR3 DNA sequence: TGTGCCAGCTCAACAGTGTTCGACAGGGTACAGGGTGGCTACACCTTC. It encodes CASSTVFDRVQGGYTF.